Listed below are T cell receptor beta chains from one sample, sequenced in a study of control samples from healthy donors and cancer patients. The method was immunoSEQ multiplex PCR; TCRdb's version includes in-frame clones alone and lacks a portion of them. The table records about 150,000 clones, about 93% of them present only once. The sample was blood. The receptors were sampled from a man aged 45 to 65 in good health. The CDR3 runs from the conserved cysteine through the conserved F or W. The order of the fields is V gene, clone size, CDR3 length, J gene, D gene, CDR3 DNA, CDR3 protein. The D gene is left open where the match is weak. The size entry is marked missing in some rows and otherwise reads once, few, many or a size class.

TRBV3-1/TRBV3-2	few	12	TRBJ2-7	-	TGTGCCAGCAGCCAGATCCCGGGGGAGCAGTACTTC	CASSQIPGEQYF
TRBV5-4	-	14	TRBJ2-3	TRBD2	TGTGCCAGCAGCCCAACGACTAGCTTGGATACGCAGTATTTT	CASSPTTSLDTQYF
TRBV4-1	-	15	TRBJ2-7	TRBD1	TGCGCCAGCAGCCGGTCCGGGACAGGGGCCTACGAGCAGTACTTC	CASSRSGTGAYEQYF
TRBV19	-	13	TRBJ2-3	-	TGTGCCAGTAGCGGGCGGGGCACAGATACGCAGTATTTT	CASSGRGTDTQYF
TRBV2	-	12	TRBJ1-4	-	TGTGCCAGCAGGGGAGAGGTTGGAAAACTGTTTTTT	CASRGEVGKLFF
TRBV5-1	-	15	TRBJ1-5	-	TGCGCCAGCAGCTTGGATACAGGAGTCAATCAGCCCCAGCATTTT	CASSLDTGVNQPQHF
TRBV20-1	-	12	TRBJ2-3	-	TGCAGTGCTAGTACTGGCACAGATACGCAGTATTTT	CSASTGTDTQYF
TRBV27	-	14	TRBJ2-7	-	TGTGCCAGCATCCCGACCAGGACTTCCTACGAGCAGTACTTC	CASIPTRTSYEQYF
TRBV6-5	-	13	TRBJ2-5	-	TGTGCCAGCAGTTACTCGTTCGCAGAGACCCAGTACTTC	CASSYSFAETQYF
TRBV19	-	14	TRBJ2-2	-	TGTGCCAGTCTTCGAGGCCGGAACACCGGGGAGCTGTTTTTT	CASLRGRNTGELFF
TRBV12-5	-	15	TRBJ2-3	-	TGTGCTAGTGGTTTGGGGCAGGGAAGCACAGATACGCAGTATTTT	CASGLGQGSTDTQYF
TRBV28	once	19	TRBJ2-2	TRBD2	TGTGCCAGCAGCTCCCTGGGGACTAGCGGGAAAATGAGGACCGGGGAGCTGTTTTTT	CASSSLGTSGKMRTGELFF
TRBV5-5	-	15	TRBJ1-4	-	TGTGCCAGCAGCACCCGGACACCCCTGGCAGAAAAACTGTTTTTT	CASSTRTPLAEKLFF
TRBV7-9	-	13	TRBJ2-7	-	TGTGCCAGCAGCGGGGACCTAGGGTACGAGCAGTACTTC	CASSGDLGYEQYF
TRBV7-9	-	17	TRBJ2-3	-	TGTGCCAGCAGCTCTTTTCGGGACCCGTCTAGCACAGATACGCAGTATTTT	CASSSFRDPSSTDTQYF
TRBV18	-	18	TRBJ2-1	TRBD2	TGTGCCAGCTCACCAATCCGACTAGCGGGAGGTTCCTACAATGAGCAGTTCTTC	CASSPIRLAGGSYNEQFF
TRBV24-1	-	14	TRBJ2-3	TRBD1	TGTGCCACCAGTGCGGGACAGTTCACAGATACGCAGTATTTT	CATSAGQFTDTQYF
TRBV9	-	16	TRBJ2-5	TRBD2	TGTGCCAGCAGCGTAGGACTAGCGGGAGGGAAAGAGACCCAGTACTTC	CASSVGLAGGKETQYF
TRBV29-1	-	14	TRBJ1-2	-	TGCAGCGTTGAAAAGGCAGCTCTAAACTATGGCTACACCTTC	CSVEKAALNYGYTF
TRBV10-3	once	17	TRBJ1-3	TRBD1	TGTGCCATCAGTGAGAGACAGGGGGTAAGACGTGGAAACACCATATATTTT	CAISERQGVRRGNTIYF
TRBV18	once	16	TRBJ1-5	-	TGTGCCAGCTCACCAGCGGTTCAGGGTGGAGATCAGCCCCAGCATTTT	CASSPAVQGGDQPQHF
TRBV19	-	15	TRBJ2-3	-	TGTGCCAGTAGAACCAGGCTCATAGCGCCAGATACGCAGTATTTT	CASRTRLIAPDTQYF
TRBV11-2	-	14	TRBJ1-6	-	TGTGCCAGCAGCTTATTGGGCGGGGATTCACCCCTCCACTTT	CASSLLGGDSPLHF
TRBV7-9	-	14	TRBJ1-1	TRBD1	TGTGCCAGCAGCTCGGGACAGGGGAACACTGAAGCTTTCTTT	CASSSGQGNTEAFF